The clone carrying this T cell receptor (beta chain) was found many times. Arm-PCR of CDR3 regions and iRepertoire HTBI primers were used to build TCR beta libraries. A single record per CDR3 protein comes from TCRdb applying MiXCR to the multiplex PCR reads. Found here are 360,000 or so distinct CDR3 sequences, roughly 17% of them singletons; the top ten hold roughly 29%. CDR1 is SGHAT and CDR2 is FQNNGV in the germline V gene. This CDR3 is built from 16 residues. V was cut by 1 base and J by 5 bases, with 14 bases left in between. This entry is derived from a study of regulatory T cells in long-lasting Graves disease. The time point here: newly diagnosed GD, antithyroid drugs for less than 3 months. Extracted RNA from PBMCs served as the source of the TCR library. These data were likewise used in another study, on T cells in Graves' hyperthyroidism and ophthalmopathy.

The genes are TRBV11-2 and TRBJ1-4; D perhaps matches TRBD1 (5 bases). The sequencing here drew on peripheral blood mononuclear cells (PBMCs), taken at new diagnosis, from a patient treated with antithyroid drugs. The receptor was isolated from a man aged 40-49 years with Graves disease. The CDR3 sequence: CASSLVHQGFNEKLFF. The CDR3 DNA reads TGTGCCAGCAGCTTAGTACATCAGGGATTCAATGAAAAACTGTTTTTT.